These 5 T cell receptor beta chains share one sample of origin, sequenced in a study of patients and donors after allogeneic stem cell transplantation. TCRdb reanalysed the RT-PCR reads using MiXCR and keeps one entry per CDR3 protein. The table records approximately 220,000 distinct CDR3 sequences, 38% of them present only once. The specimen sequenced was blood, either unsorted or a sorted T cell fraction (not recorded which). Receptors were obtained from a human donor who was either an allogeneic HSCT recipient or a stem cell or donor lymphocyte infusion donor (not recorded which). It is not recorded whose cells these are; they may come from a transplant donor.

The chain combines TRBV7-9 with TRBJ2-7; 9 bases fit TRBD1. The CDR3 has 14 residues. CDR1 and CDR2 from the germline V gene are SEHNR and FQNEAQ (reference sequence). The V segment lost 5 bases and the J segment 5 bases; nucleotides outside the gene matches: 7. CDR3 residues: CASSRGQGNHEQYF. In DNA, the CDR3 is TGTGCCAGCAGCAGGGGACAGGGTAACCACGAGCAGTACTTC. Full variable domain (missing parts from reference TRBV7-9 and TRBJ2-7): DTGVSQNPRHKITKRGQNVTFRCDPISEHNRLYWYRQTLGQGPEFLTYFQNEAQLEKSRLLSDRFSAERPKGSFSTLEIQRTEQGDSAMYLCASSRGQGNHEQYFGPGTRLTVT.

The V call is TRBV10-3, the J call TRBJ2-2, with TRBD1 matching 7 bases. The CDR3 is 15 amino acids. The V segment lost 6 bases and the J segment 0 bases; nucleotides outside the gene matches: 4. Germline V gene data show CDR1 as ENHRY and CDR2 as SYGVKD. DNA for the CDR3: TGTGCCATCAGCCTGACAGGGCCGAACACCGGGGAGCTGTTTTTT. Its protein product is CAISLTGPNTGELFF.

The chain links TRBV25-1 to TRBJ1-1; a possible D gene is TRBD1 (6 bases). This CDR3 has 15 amino acids. Trimming shortened V by 1 base and J by 2 bases, and 11 bases separated the two germline ends. Germline V lookup: CDR1 MGHDK, CDR2 SYGVNS. The CDR3 DNA sequence: TGTGCCAGCAGTGAATGGGGCAGGGGAAACACTGAAGCTTTCTTT. It specifies CASSEWGRGNTEAFF.

There are a few counts of this clonotype. The V gene is TRBV27, the J gene TRBJ2-7; D gene ambiguous. Trimming took 4 bases from V and 9 from J, leaving 19 bases between them. This CDR3 comprises 14 residues. CDR1 is MNHEY and CDR2 is SMNVEV in the germline V gene (reference sequence). The CDR3 protein is CASSSRVGPGWQYF. The DNA of the CDR3 is TGTGCCAGCAGTTCCCGGGTAGGGCCCGGGTGGCAGTACTTC.

This clonotype was found a few times. The chain couples TRBV18 to TRBJ2-1, with D perhaps given as TRBD1 or TRBD2 (5 bases each). Per germline, CDR1 KGHSH and CDR2 LQKENI. The V end lost 3 bases, the J end lost 0 bases, and 9 bases lay between the germline ends. The CDR3 is 15 residues long. For the CDR3, the DNA is TGTGCCAGCTCACCGAGGGGCCCCTCCTACAATGAGCAGTTCTTC. It yields the protein CASSPRGPSYNEQFF.